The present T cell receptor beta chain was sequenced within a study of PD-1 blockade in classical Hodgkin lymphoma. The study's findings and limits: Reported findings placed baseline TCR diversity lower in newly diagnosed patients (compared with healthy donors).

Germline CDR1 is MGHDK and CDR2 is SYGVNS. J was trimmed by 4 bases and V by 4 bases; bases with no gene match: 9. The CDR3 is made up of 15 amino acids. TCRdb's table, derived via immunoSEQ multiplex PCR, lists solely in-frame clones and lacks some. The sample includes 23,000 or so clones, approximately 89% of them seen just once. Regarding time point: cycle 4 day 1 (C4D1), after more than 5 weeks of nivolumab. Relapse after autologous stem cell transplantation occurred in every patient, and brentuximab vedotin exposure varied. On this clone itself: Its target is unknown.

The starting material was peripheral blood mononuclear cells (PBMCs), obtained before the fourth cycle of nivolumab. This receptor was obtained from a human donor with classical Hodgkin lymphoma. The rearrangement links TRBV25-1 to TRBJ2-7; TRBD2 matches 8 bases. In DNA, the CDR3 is TGTGCCAGCAGTGGGAGCGGGGGCTTCACGTACGAGCAGTACTTC. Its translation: CASSGSGGFTYEQYF.